Listed here is a single TCR beta chain. Its target is not known. These data come from a study of blood T cells in healthy people across ages. General study findings and limits: Estimates based on one million T cells were treated as lower bounds.

Isolation per sample recovered at least 6 million PBMCs. V lost 4 bases to trimming and J lost 2 bases; unmatched junction nucleotides: 5. Germline CDR1 MGHRA, CDR2 YSYEKL. The CDR3 consists of 16 residues. The authors ran a second PCR of roughly 7 to 11 cycles using a sample-barcoded 5' primer and a J-beta primer mix. Each cDNA molecule received a tag from a template-switch adaptor that had 12 random nucleotides. A single record per CDR3 protein comes from TCRdb applying MiXCR to the 5' RACE reads. The data show approximately 730,000 distinct CDR3 sequences, with more than 40% seen just once and 20% to 25% held by the top ten.

The receptor's source is a woman aged 60-70 years in good health. This chain links TRBV4-1 with TRBJ2-3; TRBD1 aligns across 11 bases. Input material: blood. The CDR3 loop is CASSRQGQGDTDTQYF. DNA for the CDR3: TGCGCCAGCAGCCGACAGGGACAGGGGGACACAGATACGCAGTATTTT.